The T cell receptor (beta chain) described here comes from a study of blood T cell repertoires in COVID-19. Study-level background: Some COVID-19 samples were acute and others convalescent; all came from the United States, Italy and Spain.

This CDR3 contains 12 residues. Germline V lookup: CDR1 MNHEY, CDR2 SVGAGI. V was cut by 7 bases and J by 4 bases, with 8 bases left in between. Clones were read by immunoSEQ multiplex PCR, and TCRdb kept only the in-frame ones, dropping some. There are about half a million clones in the sample; approximately 85% occur only once, and 3.2% lies in the top ten. This chain connects TRBV6-5 to TRBJ1-5, with D unclear. The material sequenced was peripheral blood. This sequence originates from a human donor in a cohort sampled during active COVID-19. The CDR3 nucleotides read TGTGCCAGCACAGACAAAAATCAGCCCCAGCATTTT. Protein product: CASTDKNQPQHF.